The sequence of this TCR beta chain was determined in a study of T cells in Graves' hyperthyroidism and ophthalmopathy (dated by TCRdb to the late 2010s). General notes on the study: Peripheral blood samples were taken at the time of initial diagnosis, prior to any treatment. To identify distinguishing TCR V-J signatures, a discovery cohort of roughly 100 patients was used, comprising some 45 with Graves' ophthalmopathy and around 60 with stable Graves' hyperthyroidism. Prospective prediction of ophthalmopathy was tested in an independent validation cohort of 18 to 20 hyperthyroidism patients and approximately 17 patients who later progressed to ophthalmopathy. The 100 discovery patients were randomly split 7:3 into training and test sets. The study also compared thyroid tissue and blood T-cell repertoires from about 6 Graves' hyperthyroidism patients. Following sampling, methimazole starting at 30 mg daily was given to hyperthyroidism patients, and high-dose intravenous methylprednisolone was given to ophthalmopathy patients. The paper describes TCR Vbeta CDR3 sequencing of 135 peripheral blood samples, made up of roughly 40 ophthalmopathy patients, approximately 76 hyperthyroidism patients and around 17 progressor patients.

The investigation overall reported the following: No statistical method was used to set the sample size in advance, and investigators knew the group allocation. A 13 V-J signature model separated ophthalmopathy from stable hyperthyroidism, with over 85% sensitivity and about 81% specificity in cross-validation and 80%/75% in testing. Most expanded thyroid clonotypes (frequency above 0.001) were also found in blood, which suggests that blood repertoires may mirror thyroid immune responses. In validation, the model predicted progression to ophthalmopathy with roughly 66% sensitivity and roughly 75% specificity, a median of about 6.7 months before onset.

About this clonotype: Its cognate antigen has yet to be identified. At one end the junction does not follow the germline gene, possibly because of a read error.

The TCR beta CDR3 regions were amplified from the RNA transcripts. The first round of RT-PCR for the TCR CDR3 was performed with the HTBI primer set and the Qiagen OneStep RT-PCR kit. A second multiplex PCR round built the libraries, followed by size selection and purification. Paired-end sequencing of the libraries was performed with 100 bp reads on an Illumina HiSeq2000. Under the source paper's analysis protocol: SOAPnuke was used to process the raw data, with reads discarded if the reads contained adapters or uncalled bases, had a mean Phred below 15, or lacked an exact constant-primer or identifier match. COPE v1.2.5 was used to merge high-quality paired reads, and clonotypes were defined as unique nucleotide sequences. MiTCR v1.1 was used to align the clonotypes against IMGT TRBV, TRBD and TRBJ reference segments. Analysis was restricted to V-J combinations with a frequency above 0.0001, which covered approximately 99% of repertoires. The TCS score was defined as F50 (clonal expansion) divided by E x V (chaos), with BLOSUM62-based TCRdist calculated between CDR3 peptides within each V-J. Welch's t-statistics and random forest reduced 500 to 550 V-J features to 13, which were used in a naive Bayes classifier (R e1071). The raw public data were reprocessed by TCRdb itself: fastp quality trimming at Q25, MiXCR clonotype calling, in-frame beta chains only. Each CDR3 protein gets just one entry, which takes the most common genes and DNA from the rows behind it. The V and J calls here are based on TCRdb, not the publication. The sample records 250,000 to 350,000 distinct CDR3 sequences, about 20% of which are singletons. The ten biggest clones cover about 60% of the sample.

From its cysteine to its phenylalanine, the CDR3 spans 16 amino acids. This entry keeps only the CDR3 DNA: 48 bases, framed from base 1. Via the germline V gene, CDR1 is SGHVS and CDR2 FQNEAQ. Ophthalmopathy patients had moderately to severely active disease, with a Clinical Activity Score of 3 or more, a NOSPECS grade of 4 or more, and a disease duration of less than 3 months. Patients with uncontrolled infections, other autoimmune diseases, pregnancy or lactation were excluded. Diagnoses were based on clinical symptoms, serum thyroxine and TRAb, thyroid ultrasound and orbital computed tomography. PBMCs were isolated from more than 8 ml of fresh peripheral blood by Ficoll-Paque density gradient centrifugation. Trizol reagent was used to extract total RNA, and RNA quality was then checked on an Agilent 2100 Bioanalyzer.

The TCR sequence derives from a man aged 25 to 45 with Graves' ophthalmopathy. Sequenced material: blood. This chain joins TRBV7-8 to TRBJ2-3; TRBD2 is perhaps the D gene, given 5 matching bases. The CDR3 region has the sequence CASSLVASRWSDMQYF. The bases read TGTGCCAGCAGCTTAGTGGCTAGCCGGTGGTCAGATATGCAGTATTTT.